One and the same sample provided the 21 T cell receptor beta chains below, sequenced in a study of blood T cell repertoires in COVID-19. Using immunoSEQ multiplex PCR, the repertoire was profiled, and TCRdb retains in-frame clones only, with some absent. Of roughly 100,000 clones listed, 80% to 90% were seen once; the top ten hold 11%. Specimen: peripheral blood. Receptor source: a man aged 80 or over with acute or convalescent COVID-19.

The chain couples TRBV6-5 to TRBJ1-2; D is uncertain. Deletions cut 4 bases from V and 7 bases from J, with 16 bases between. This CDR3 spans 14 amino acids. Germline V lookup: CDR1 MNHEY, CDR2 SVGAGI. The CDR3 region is CASSSSGREPGYTF. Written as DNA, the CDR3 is TGTGCCAGCAGTTCATCGGGGAGGGAGCCTGGCTACACCTTC.

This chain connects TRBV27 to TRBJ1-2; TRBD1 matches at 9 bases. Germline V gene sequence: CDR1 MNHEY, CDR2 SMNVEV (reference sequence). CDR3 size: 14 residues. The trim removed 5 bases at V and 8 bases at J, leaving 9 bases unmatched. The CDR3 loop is CASSPTGTGYGYTF. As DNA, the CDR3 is TGTGCCAGCAGTCCTACCGGGACAGGGTACGGCTACACCTTC.

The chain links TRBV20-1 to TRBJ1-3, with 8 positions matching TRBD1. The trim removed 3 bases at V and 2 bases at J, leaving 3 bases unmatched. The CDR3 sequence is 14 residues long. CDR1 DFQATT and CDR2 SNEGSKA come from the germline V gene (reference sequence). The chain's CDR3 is CSASSGGAGNTIYF. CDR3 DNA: TGCAGTGCTAGTTCAGGGGGCGCTGGAAACACCATATATTTT.

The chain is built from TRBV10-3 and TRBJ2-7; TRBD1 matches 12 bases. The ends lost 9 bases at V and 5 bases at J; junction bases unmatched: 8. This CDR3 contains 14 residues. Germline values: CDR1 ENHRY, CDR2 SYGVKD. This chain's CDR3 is CAIRPGTGGDEQYF. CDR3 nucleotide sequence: TGTGCCATTCGGCCCGGGACAGGGGGCGACGAGCAGTACTTC.

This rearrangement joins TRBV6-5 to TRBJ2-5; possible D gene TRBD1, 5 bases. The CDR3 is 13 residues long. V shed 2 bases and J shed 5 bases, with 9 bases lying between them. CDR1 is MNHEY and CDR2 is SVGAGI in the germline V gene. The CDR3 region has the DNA TGTGCCAGCAGTTACGGCAGGGCGGAGACCCAGTACTTC. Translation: CASSYGRAETQYF.

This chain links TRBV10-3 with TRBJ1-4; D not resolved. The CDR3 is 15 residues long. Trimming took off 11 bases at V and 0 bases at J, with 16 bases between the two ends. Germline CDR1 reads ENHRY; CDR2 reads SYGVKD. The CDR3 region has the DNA TGTGCCTCACGGACCGGACTTTCAACTAATGAAAAACTGTTTTTT. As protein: CASRTGLSTNEKLFF.

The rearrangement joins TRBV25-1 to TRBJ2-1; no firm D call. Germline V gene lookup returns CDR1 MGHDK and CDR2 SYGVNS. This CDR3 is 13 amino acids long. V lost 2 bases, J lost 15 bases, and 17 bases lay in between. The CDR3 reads CASSEDPPRMRFF. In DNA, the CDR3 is TGTGCCAGCAGTGAAGACCCACCGAGGATGCGGTTCTTC.

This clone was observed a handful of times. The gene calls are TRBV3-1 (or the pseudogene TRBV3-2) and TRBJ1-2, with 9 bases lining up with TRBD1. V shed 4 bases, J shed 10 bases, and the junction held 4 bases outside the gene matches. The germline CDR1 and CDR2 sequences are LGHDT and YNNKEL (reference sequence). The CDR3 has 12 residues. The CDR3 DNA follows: TGTGCCAGCAGCCGAAACAGGGGGCTCTACACCTTC. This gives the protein CASSRNRGLYTF.

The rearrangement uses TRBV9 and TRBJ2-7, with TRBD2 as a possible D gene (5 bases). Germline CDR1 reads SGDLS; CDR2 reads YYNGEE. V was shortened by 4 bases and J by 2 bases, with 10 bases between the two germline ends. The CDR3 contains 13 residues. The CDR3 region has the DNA TGTGCCAGCAGCCTCGGGGAGCCCTACGAGCAGTACTTC. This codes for CASSLGEPYEQYF.

The CDR3 protein is CASSVSTGGFRAFF. In DNA form, the CDR3 reads TGCGCCAGCAGCGTCTCAACAGGGGGCTTTAGAGCTTTCTTT. This chain uses TRBV5-1 with TRBJ1-1, with TRBD1 matching 9 bases. Losses at the gene ends were 4 bases for V and 10 bases for J; bases not matched to a gene: 11. The CDR3 loop spans 14 amino acids. Germline V gene lookup returns CDR1 SGHRS and CDR2 YFSETQ.

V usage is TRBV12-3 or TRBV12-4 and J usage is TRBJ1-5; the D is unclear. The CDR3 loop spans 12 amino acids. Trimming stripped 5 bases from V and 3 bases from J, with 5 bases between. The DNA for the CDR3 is TGTGCCAGCAGTGACATCAATCAGCCCCAGCATTTT. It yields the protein CASSDINQPQHF.

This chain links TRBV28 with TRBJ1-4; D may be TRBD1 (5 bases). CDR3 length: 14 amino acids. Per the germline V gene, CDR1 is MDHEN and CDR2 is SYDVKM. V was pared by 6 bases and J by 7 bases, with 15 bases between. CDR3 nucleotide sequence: TGTGCCAGCAGCACAGACAGATTGATTGAAAAACTGTTTTTT. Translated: CASSTDRLIEKLFF. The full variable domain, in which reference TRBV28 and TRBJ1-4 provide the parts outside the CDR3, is DVKVTQSSRYLVKRTGEKVFLECVQDMDHENMFWYRQDPGLGLRLIYFSYDVKMKEKGDIPEGYSVSREKKERFSLILESASTNQTSMYLCASSTDRLIEKLFFGSGTQLSVL.

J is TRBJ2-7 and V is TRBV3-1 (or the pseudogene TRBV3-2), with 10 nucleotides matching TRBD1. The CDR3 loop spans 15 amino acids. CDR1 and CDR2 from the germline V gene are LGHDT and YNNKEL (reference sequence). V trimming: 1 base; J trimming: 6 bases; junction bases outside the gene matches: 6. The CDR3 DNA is TGTGCCAGCAGCCAAGGTCCGGGACAGGGGTTCGAGCAGTACTTC. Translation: CASSQGPGQGFEQYF.

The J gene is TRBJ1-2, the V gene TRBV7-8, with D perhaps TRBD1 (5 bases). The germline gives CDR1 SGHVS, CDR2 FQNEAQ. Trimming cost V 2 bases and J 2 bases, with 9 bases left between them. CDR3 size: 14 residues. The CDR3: CASSLQGTNYGYTF. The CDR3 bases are TGTGCCAGCAGCTTACAGGGAACCAACTATGGCTACACCTTC.

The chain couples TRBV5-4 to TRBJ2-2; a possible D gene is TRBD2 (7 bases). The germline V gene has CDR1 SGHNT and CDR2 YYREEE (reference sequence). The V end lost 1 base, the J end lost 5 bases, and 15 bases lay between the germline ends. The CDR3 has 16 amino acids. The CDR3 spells CASSLQGGGATGELFF. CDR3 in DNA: TGTGCCAGCAGCTTGCAAGGTGGGGGGGCGACCGGGGAGCTGTTTTTT.

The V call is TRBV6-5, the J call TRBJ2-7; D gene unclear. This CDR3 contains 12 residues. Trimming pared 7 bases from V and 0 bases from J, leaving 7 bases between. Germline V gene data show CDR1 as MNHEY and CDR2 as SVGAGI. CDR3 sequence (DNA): TGTGCCAGCACCCTCAGCTCCTACGAGCAGTACTTC. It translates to CASTLSSYEQYF.

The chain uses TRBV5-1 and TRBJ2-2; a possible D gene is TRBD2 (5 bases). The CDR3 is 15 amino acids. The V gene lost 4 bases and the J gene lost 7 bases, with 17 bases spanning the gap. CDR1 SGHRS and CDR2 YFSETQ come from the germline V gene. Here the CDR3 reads CASSETGPRDGELFF. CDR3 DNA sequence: TGCGCCAGCAGCGAAACCGGGCCTCGGGACGGGGAGCTGTTTTTT.

The CDR3 DNA reads TGTGCCAGCAGTTTCCGAGGGGGCCTCTATGGCTACACCTTC. Its protein is CASSFRGGLYGYTF. This chain links TRBV28 with TRBJ1-2, with 7 bases fitting TRBD1. CDR1 and CDR2 from the germline V gene are MDHEN and SYDVKM. The V gene end was trimmed by 3 bases and the J gene end by 4 bases; junction bases not matched to a gene: 5. This CDR3 has 14 amino acids.

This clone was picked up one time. The CDR3 loop is CASIPVAGATYEQYF. In nucleotides, the CDR3 is TGTGCCAGCATCCCCGTGGCGGGAGCTACCTACGAGCAGTACTTC. The chain employs TRBV7-2 and TRBJ2-7; 7 nucleotides agree with TRBD2. The CDR3 totals 15 residues. The germline CDR1 and CDR2 sequences are SGHTA and FQGNSA. J was trimmed by 2 bases and V by 7 bases; bases with no gene match: 11.

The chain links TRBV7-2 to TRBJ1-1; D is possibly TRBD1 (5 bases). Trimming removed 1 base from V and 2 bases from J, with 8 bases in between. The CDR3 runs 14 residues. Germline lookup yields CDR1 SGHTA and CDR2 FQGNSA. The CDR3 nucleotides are TGTGCCAGCAGCTTAGTCGGGGGTAACACTGAAGCTTTCTTT. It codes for CASSLVGGNTEAFF.

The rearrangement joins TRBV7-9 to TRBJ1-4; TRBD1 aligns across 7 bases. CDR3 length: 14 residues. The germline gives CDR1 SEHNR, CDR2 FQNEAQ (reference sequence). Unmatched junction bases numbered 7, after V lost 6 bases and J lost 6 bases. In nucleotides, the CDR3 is TGTGCCAGCAGATCAACAGGGGTGTATGAAAAACTGTTTTTT. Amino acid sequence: CASRSTGVYEKLFF.